This T cell receptor beta chain emerged from a study of blood T cells in healthy people across ages. This clonotype has more than one count but fewer than ten. Per-sample PBMC isolation yielded at least 6 million cells. The use of a sample-barcoded 5' primer and a J-beta primer mix characterized a second PCR of about 7 to 12 cycles. Every molecule of cDNA carried a tag from a template-switch adaptor with 12 random nucleotides. TCRdb reprocessed the 5' RACE reads with MiXCR, giving one entry per CDR3 protein. The table has roughly 1,300,000 distinct CDR3 sequences, around 59% seen once. Germline lookup yields CDR1 SEHNR and CDR2 FQNEAQ (reference sequence). There are 16 residues in the CDR3.

The genes are TRBV7-9 and TRBJ2-4, with D maybe TRBD1 (5 bases). The J call could be wrong; TRBJ2-7 is a better fit for the DNA end. The clonotype originates from a man between 18 and 35 years old in good health. The sequencing sample was made of blood. This CDR3 is CASSLQGLLPGYEQYF. CDR3 bases: TGTGCCAGCAGCTTACAGGGTCTCCTTCCCGGTTACGAGCAGTACTTC.